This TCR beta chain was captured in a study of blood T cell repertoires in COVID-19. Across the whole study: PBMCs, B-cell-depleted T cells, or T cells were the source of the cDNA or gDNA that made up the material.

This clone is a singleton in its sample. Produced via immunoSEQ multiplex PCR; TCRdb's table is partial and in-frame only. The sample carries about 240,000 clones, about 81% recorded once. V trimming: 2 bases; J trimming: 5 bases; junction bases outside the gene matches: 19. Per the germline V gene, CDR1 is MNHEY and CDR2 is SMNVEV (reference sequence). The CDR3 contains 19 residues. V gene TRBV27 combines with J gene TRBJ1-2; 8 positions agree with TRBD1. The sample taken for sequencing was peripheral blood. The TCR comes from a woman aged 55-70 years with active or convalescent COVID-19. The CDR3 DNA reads TGTGCCAGCAGTTTAGGATTAGGGGGCAGGGGGCAGGCCGGATATGGCTACACCTTC. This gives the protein CASSLGLGGRGQAGYGYTF.